This T cell receptor beta chain was recorded in a study of Graves' ophthalmopathy and Graves' hyperthyroidism. Germline V gives CDR1 MNHEY, CDR2 SVGAGI. The CDR3 is made up of 14 amino acids. For repertoire sequencing, the TCR beta CDR3 regions were amplified from RNA transcripts. Second-round multiplex PCR came after a first-round RT-PCR that employed HTBI primers. MiXCR, applied by TCRdb to the multiplex PCR reads, yields one record per CDR3 protein. The sample includes 400,000 or so distinct CDR3 sequences, roughly 17% seen only once; the top ten take 2% to 3%. Note on this clonotype: The junction and the germline gene differ at one end; a read error may be behind it.

The chain is built from TRBV6-5 and TRBJ2-5; D may match TRBD1 or TRBD2 (5 bases each). This receptor was obtained from an adult woman with stable Graves' hyperthyroidism. The sample consisted of peripheral blood. The CDR3 coding sequence is TGTGCCAGCAGTTATGTTGGAGGCCAAGAGACCCAGGGCTTC. This encodes CASSYVGGQETQGF.